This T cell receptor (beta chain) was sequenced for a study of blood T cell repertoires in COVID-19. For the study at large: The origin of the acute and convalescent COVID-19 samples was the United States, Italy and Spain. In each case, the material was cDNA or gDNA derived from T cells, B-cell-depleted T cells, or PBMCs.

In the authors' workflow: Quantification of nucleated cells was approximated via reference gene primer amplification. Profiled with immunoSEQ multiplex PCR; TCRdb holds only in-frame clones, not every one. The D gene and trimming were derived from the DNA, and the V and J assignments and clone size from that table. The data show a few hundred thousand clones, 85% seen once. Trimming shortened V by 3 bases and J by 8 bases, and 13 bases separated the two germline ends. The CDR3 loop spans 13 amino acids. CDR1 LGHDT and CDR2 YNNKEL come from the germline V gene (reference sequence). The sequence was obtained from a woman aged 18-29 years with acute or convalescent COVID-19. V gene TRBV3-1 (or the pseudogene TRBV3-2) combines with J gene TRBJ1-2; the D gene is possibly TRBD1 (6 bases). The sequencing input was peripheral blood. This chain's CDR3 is CASSHGSGEGYTF. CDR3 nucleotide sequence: TGTGCCAGCAGCCATGGTTCAGGGGAAGGCTACACCTTC.